This is a list of T cell receptor beta chains from one sample in a study of T cells in Graves' hyperthyroidism and ophthalmopathy. Each CDR3 protein is one row after TCRdb ran MiXCR on the multiplex PCR reads. This table holds hundreds of thousands of distinct CDR3 sequences, about 13% found once. The sequenced material came from blood. The receptors originated from a woman between 18 and 30 years old with Graves' hyperthyroidism. Both conserved end residues are part of each CDR3. The order of the fields is CDR3 DNA, CDR3 protein, clone size, D gene, J gene, V gene, CDR3 length. The D gene is left open where the match is weak. The size of a clone is reported for some rows only, either as once, few or many, or as a class for expanded clones.

TGCAGCGTTGAAGATAGCGGAGATACGCAGTATTTT | CSVEDSGDTQYF | many | NA | TRBJ2-3 | TRBV29-1 | 12
TGTGCCAGCAGCCAAAGACGCGGACTAGGGGTCGGCTCCTACAATGAGCAGTTCTTC | CASSQRRGLGVGSYNEQFF | NA | TRBD2 | TRBJ2-1 | TRBV14 | 19
TGTGCCAGCAGTGATTTAGCGGGGCGGCCGGGGGAGCAGTACTTC | CASSDLAGRPGEQYF | many | TRBD2 | TRBJ2-7 | TRBV6-1 | 15
TGTGCCAGTAGCCCTTGGGCAGGGGGGACTGAAGCTTTCTTT | CASSPWAGGTEAFF | NA | TRBD1 | TRBJ1-1 | TRBV19 | 14
TGTGCCAGCAGCTTAGCTCTCCAGGTGAACACCGGGGAGCTGTTTTTT | CASSLALQVNTGELFF | NA | NA | TRBJ2-2 | TRBV7-9 | 16
TGTGCCAGCAGTTACAAGTGGGACAGTCCGCCAGACACTGAAGCTTTCTTT | CASSYKWDSPPDTEAFF | many | TRBD1 | TRBJ1-1 | TRBV6-2/TRBV6-3 | 17
TGTGCCAGCAGCTTAGCGCTTGGACTAGCGGGAGGCACAGATACGCAGTATTTT | CASSLALGLAGGTDTQYF | many | TRBD2 | TRBJ2-3 | TRBV7-8 | 18
TGTGCCAGCAGTTCAACCGGGACAGCACTCTATGGCTACACCTTC | CASSSTGTALYGYTF | NA | TRBD1 | TRBJ1-2 | TRBV28 | 15
TGTGCCAGCAGTTACCAGGCGGGTCTCACAGATACGCAGTATTTT | CASSYQAGLTDTQYF | many | NA | TRBJ2-3 | TRBV6-2/TRBV6-3 | 15
TGTGCCAGCAGCCCGGGACAGAACTATGGCTACACCTTC | CASSPGQNYGYTF | many | TRBD1 | TRBJ1-2 | TRBV18 | 13
TGTGCCAGCAGTCCCCGCGGAAGGACAGTCTATGGCTACACCTTC | CASSPRGRTVYGYTF | many | NA | TRBJ1-2 | TRBV27 | 15
TGTGCCAGCAGTTACTTTACAGGGGGCGAAACTGAAGCTTTCTTT | CASSYFTGGETEAFF | few | TRBD1 | TRBJ1-1 | TRBV6-5 | 15
TGCGCCAGCAGCCAACCCACAGGGGCGGTGGTCACTGAAGCTTTCTTT | CASSQPTGAVVTEAFF | NA | TRBD1 | TRBJ1-1 | TRBV4-1 | 16
TGTGCCAGTAGTATGGGGACTAGCGTAGAGACCCAGTACTTC | CASSMGTSVETQYF | NA | TRBD2 | TRBJ2-5 | TRBV19 | 14
TGCGCCAGCAGCTTGGATTTAGGGGACGCTGGCACTGAAGCTTTCTTT | CASSLDLGDAGTEAFF | few | NA | TRBJ1-1 | TRBV5-1 | 16
TGCGCCAGCAGCCAAGTTGGTAATCTGGATACGCAGTATTTT | CASSQVGNLDTQYF | few | NA | TRBJ2-3 | TRBV4-1 | 14
TGTGCCAGCAGTGGGCAAACTAGCGCAGCGGGGGATACGCAGTATTTT | CASSGQTSAAGDTQYF | many | TRBD2 | TRBJ2-3 | TRBV2 | 16
TGTGCCAGCAGCGATGATATGAACACTGAAGCTTTCTTT | CASSDDMNTEAFF | NA | NA | TRBJ1-1 | TRBV9 | 13
TGTGCCAGCAGTTTGCTTCCCTCGCGCCTCCGTGATGGCTACACCTTC | CASSLLPSRLRDGYTF | many | NA | TRBJ1-2 | TRBV28 | 16
TGTGCCAGCAGCCAAAAGGCCTCCGACCGATTTCCGGGACGGACTGGGGAGCTCGAGCAGTACTTC | CASSQKASDRFPGRTGELEQYF | many | NA | TRBJ2-7 | TRBV14 | 22